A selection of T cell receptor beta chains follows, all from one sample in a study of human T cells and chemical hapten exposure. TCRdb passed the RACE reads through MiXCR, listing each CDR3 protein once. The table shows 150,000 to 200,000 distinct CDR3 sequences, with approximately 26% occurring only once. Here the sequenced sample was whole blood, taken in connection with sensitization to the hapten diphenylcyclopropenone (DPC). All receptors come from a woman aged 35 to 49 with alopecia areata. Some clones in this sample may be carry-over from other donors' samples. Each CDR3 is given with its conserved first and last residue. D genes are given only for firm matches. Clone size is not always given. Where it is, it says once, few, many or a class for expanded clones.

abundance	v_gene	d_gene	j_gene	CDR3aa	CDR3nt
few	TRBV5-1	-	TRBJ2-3	CASSLGAGTRTDTQYF	TGCGCCAGCAGCTTGGGCGCGGGAACCCGCACAGATACGCAGTATTTT
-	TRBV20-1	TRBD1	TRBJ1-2	CSARDYGTGTDYGYTF	TGCAGTGCTAGAGATTACGGGACAGGGACGGACTATGGCTACACCTTC
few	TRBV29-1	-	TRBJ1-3	CSVGDGGATGNTIYF	TGCAGCGTTGGCGATGGGGGGGCCACTGGAAACACCATATATTTT
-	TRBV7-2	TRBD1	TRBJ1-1	CASSLGRDRAGTEAFF	TGTGCCAGCAGCTTAGGGAGAGACAGGGCGGGCACTGAAGCTTTCTTT
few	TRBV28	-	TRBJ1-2	CASSLETSGYTF	TGTGCCAGCAGTTTGGAGACCAGTGGCTACACCTTC
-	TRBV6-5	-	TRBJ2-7	CASSYSSKTYEQYF	TGTGCCAGCAGTTACTCGTCTAAAACCTACGAGCAGTACTTC
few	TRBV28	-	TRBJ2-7	CASGEPKGTSYEQYF	TGTGCCAGCGGAGAGCCAAAGGGCACCTCCTACGAGCAGTACTTC
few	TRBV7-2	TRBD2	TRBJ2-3	CASSALAGGYTDTQYF	TGTGCCAGCAGCGCCCTAGCGGGAGGGTACACAGATACGCAGTATTTT
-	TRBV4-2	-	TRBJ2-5	CASSQEGLARETQYF	TGTGCCAGCAGCCAAGAAGGCCTAGCTCGCGAGACCCAGTACTTC
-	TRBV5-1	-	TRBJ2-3	CASSRDPYTDTQYF	TGCGCCAGCAGCCGGGACCCTTACACAGATACGCAGTATTTT
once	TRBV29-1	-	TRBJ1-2	CSGNALAGNYGYTF	TGCAGCGGCAATGCTTTGGCAGGGAACTATGGCTACACCTTC
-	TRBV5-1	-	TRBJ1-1	CASSVDGEAFF	TGCGCCAGCAGCGTTGACGGTGAAGCTTTCTTT
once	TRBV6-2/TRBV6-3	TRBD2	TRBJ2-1	CAVSHGRTGHEEQFF	TGTGCCGTTTCCCACGGGAGGACGGGCCATGAGGAGCAGTTCTTC
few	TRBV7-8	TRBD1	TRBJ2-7	CASSLDRRDEQYF	TGTGCCAGCAGCTTGGACAGGCGGGACGAGCAGTACTTC
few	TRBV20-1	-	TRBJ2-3	CSARVSGSTDTQYF	TGCAGTGCTAGAGTGAGCGGGAGCACAGATACGCAGTATTTT
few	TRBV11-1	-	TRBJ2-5	CASSLEVTSVSETQYF	TGTGCCAGCAGCTTAGAAGTGACTAGTGTGTCGGAGACCCAGTACTTC